Below, 25 T cell receptor beta chains from the same sample are listed, as sequenced in a study of radiotherapy plus CTLA-4 blockade in lung cancer. TCRdb's table, derived via immunoSEQ multiplex PCR, lists solely in-frame clones and lacks some. The sample has roughly 100,000 clones; around 85% are singletons. The sample here was peripheral blood, taken from a patient treated with radiotherapy plus ipilimumab. The receptors here all came from a human donor with non-small cell lung cancer that progressed on radiotherapy plus ipilimumab. Some clones in this sample may be carry-over from other donors' samples.

The J gene is TRBJ2-5, the V gene TRBV5-1, with TRBD2 matching 9 bases. Germline V gene lookup returns CDR1 SGHRS and CDR2 YFSETQ. The CDR3 sequence is 18 residues long. J lost 2 bases, V lost 0 bases, and 11 bases had no gene match. CDR3 residues: CASSLGLAALGEQETQYF. CDR3 sequence (DNA): TGCGCCAGCAGCTTGGGACTAGCGGCCTTGGGGGAGCAAGAGACCCAGTACTTC.

The rearrangement uses TRBV7-3 and TRBJ2-3, with 8 bases lining up with TRBD2. In germline, CDR1 is SGHTA, CDR2 FQGTGA. This CDR3 contains 16 residues. V lost 3 bases, J lost 2 bases, and 7 bases stayed unmatched. This CDR3 reads CASSFRAGANTDTQYF. The CDR3 DNA reads as TGTGCCAGCAGCTTTCGAGCGGGGGCCAACACAGATACGCAGTATTTT. Together with reference TRBV7-3 and TRBJ2-3, the CDR3 gives the full variable domain: GAGVSQTPSNKVTEKGKYVELRCDPISGHTALYWYRQSLGQGPEFLIYFQGTGAADDSGLPNDRFFAVRPEGSVSTLKIQRTERGDSAVYLCASSFRAGANTDTQYFGPGTRLTVL.

This clone was detected only once. The chain employs TRBV9 and TRBJ2-3; D is undetermined. Germline lookup yields CDR1 SGDLS and CDR2 YYNGEE. The CDR3 has 14 residues. Trimming left V 0 bases short and J 2 bases short, with 7 bases between. CDR3 residues: CASSVVGYTDTQYF. CDR3 DNA sequence: TGTGCCAGCAGCGTAGTAGGGTACACAGATACGCAGTATTTT.

This clone has more than one count but fewer than ten. The chain uses TRBV5-4 and TRBJ1-6, with TRBD1 as a possible D gene (6 bases). This CDR3 has 16 amino acids. Germline CDR1 reads SGHNT; CDR2 reads YYREEE (reference sequence). V gave up 4 bases and J gave up 7 bases, with 18 bases separating them. The DNA for the CDR3 is TGTGCCAGCAGCGCTGGACAGTCGGTAGGGAATTCACCCCTCCACTTT. It yields the protein CASSAGQSVGNSPLHF.

This clone came up a few times. The chain recombines TRBV30 with TRBJ2-3; D not certain. V was trimmed by 2 bases and J by 6 bases, leaving 15 bases between them. The germline CDR1 and CDR2 sequences are GTSNPN and SVGIG (reference sequence). CDR3 length: 14 residues. The CDR3 loop reads CAWSLGSFGDTQYF. The CDR3 DNA reads as TGTGCCTGGAGTCTAGGGTCCTTCGGGGATACGCAGTATTTT.

The chain couples TRBV5-1 to TRBJ2-5; TRBD1 agrees at 7 bases. The CDR3 consists of 15 residues. V shed 3 bases, J shed 3 bases, and the junction held 8 bases outside the gene matches. Germline V gene sequence: CDR1 SGHRS, CDR2 YFSETQ. The CDR3 coding sequence is TGCGCCAGCAGCTCCCAGACAGGGACGGAAGAGACCCAGTACTTC. Its protein is CASSSQTGTEETQYF.

The chain carries TRBV27 and TRBJ1-5; no clear D gene. The CDR3 covers 13 residues. V was trimmed by 3 bases and J by 5 bases, leaving 8 bases between them. Germline CDR1 is MNHEY and CDR2 is SMNVEV (reference sequence). CDR3 protein: CASSFGRDQPQHF. The CDR3 DNA is TGTGCCAGCAGTTTTGGACGGGATCAGCCCCAGCATTTT.

The chain carries TRBV4-3 and TRBJ1-5; D might be TRBD1 (5 bases). Between the trimmed V and J ends, which lost 0 bases and 4 bases, there was a span of 16 bases. Germline V CDR1 and CDR2: LGHNA, YSLEER. This CDR3 contains 17 residues. As DNA, the CDR3 is TGCGCCAGCAGCCAAGAGTGGGGAGGCTGGGGGAATCAGCCCCAGCATTTT. Protein: CASSQEWGGWGNQPQHF.

The CDR3 loop is CASSLQGPNQPQHF. The CDR3 DNA reads as TGTGCCAGCAGCCTACAGGGGCCCAATCAGCCCCAGCATTTT. This rearrangement joins TRBV7-2 to TRBJ1-5, with TRBD1 matching 7 bases. This CDR3 is 14 amino acids long. V shed 5 bases and J 3 bases; nucleotides not matched to a gene: 4. CDR1 and CDR2 (germline): SGHTA, FQGNSA.

V and J are TRBV13 and TRBJ2-3; maybe TRBD2 (6 bases). The V gene's germline CDR1 is PRHDT and CDR2 FYEKMQ (reference sequence). V lost 4 bases and J lost 3, with 20 bases in between. This CDR3 contains 17 residues. CDR3 sequence: CASSYIADPFGTDTQYF. The CDR3, as DNA: TGTGCCAGCAGCTATATAGCGGACCCGTTCGGAACAGATACGCAGTATTTT.

The chain couples TRBV19 to TRBJ2-3; D remains unclear. The CDR3 has 19 residues. Germline V gene lookup returns CDR1 LNHDA and CDR2 SQIVND (reference sequence). Trimming pared 1 base from V and 3 bases from J, leaving 23 bases between. In DNA, the CDR3 is TGTGCCAGTAGTATAGTTCTCCGGTTGGTACACGACGGGACAGATACGCAGTATTTT. Its protein is CASSIVLRLVHDGTDTQYF.

The CDR3 protein is CASGFGTGRYGYTF. In nucleotides, the CDR3 is TGTGCCAGCGGTTTCGGGACAGGCCGGTATGGCTACACCTTC. The chain employs TRBV5-5 and TRBJ1-2, with 8 bases that match TRBD1. The CDR3 is 14 residues long. With V trimmed by 7 bases and J by 5 bases, 10 bases remained unmatched. Germline V gene sequence: CDR1 SGHKS, CDR2 YYEKEE (reference sequence).

The V gene is TRBV4-3, the J gene TRBJ2-1; 9 nucleotides match TRBD2. After removal of 0 bases from V and 7 bases from J, the junction contained 4 bases not matched to a gene. The germline gives CDR1 LGHNA, CDR2 YSLEER. The CDR3 is 15 residues long. CDR3 region: CASSQEGLAGNEQFF. Written as DNA, the CDR3 is TGCGCCAGCAGCCAAGAAGGCCTAGCGGGGAATGAGCAGTTCTTC.

This clone has only one observation. The V and J genes are TRBV6-4 and TRBJ1-4; D gene uncertain. The CDR3 consists of 17 residues. Trimming pared 0 bases from V and 5 bases from J, leaving 16 bases between. The germline CDR1 and CDR2 sequences are MRHNA and SNTAGT. The CDR3 here is CASSDSRQRQKNEKLFF. In DNA, the CDR3 is TGTGCCAGCAGTGACTCCCGCCAAAGGCAGAAGAATGAAAAACTGTTTTTT.

The J gene is TRBJ2-3, the V gene TRBV5-1; D is unclear. The V gene lost 0 bases and the J gene lost 1 base, with 9 bases spanning the gap. This CDR3 is built from 15 residues. From germline, CDR1 is SGHRS and CDR2 YFSETQ. The CDR3 coding sequence is TGCGCCAGCAGCTTGGAGGGATTCGGCACAGATACGCAGTATTTT. Protein sequence: CASSLEGFGTDTQYF.

This clone has a handful of counts. The gene calls are TRBV6-4 and TRBJ1-5; D is perhaps TRBD1 (5 bases). V lost 6 bases to trimming and J lost 3 bases, with 12 bases between them. This CDR3 region has 14 residues. Germline-derived CDR1 and CDR2 are MRHNA and SNTAGT. CDR3 protein: CASSPGGDNQPQHF. CDR3 nucleotide sequence: TGTGCCAGCAGCCCCGGGGGGGACAATCAGCCCCAGCATTTT.

The CDR3 reads CASSLDRGDHGESSGNTIYF. The CDR3 DNA reads as TGTGCCAGCAGCTTAGATAGGGGAGACCACGGGGAAAGCTCTGGAAACACCATATATTTT. This chain connects TRBV11-3 to TRBJ1-3; TRBD1 might be the D (5 bases). The CDR3 has 20 residues. The ends were cut back, 0 bases at V and 0 bases at J, with 21 bases in the middle. Germline CDR1 reads SGHNT; CDR2 reads YENEEA.

This sequence joins TRBV9 and TRBJ2-1; TRBD2 aligns across 13 bases. V trimming: 0 bases; J trimming: 7 bases; junction bases outside the gene matches: 1. Germline CDR1 is SGDLS and CDR2 is YYNGEE. The CDR3 loop spans 15 amino acids. As DNA, the CDR3 is TGTGCCAGCAGCGTAGGGACTAGCGGGGGAAATGAGCAGTTCTTC. This codes for CASSVGTSGGNEQFF.

This chain uses TRBV5-1 with TRBJ1-1; D not certain. Germline lookup yields CDR1 SGHRS and CDR2 YFSETQ. This CDR3 is 15 amino acids long. Trimming cost V 5 bases and J 1 base, with 15 bases left between them. The CDR3 bases are TGCGCCAGCAGACAGATACGAGATCAGAACACTGAAGCTTTCTTT. It yields the protein CASRQIRDQNTEAFF.

The chain employs TRBV5-4 and TRBJ2-1; no clear D. V lost 2 bases to trimming and J lost 5 bases, with 14 bases between them. Germline loops: CDR1 SGHNT, CDR2 YYREEE (reference sequence). There are 15 residues in the CDR3. The CDR3 DNA is TGTGCCAGCAGCTTTAGTATACCACTCAACAATGAGCAGTTCTTC. Amino acids: CASSFSIPLNNEQFF.

This clone appeared a single time. The V gene is TRBV5-4, the J gene TRBJ1-1; 8 bases match TRBD1. The CDR3 consists of 13 residues. The germline CDR1 and CDR2 sequences are SGHNT and YYREEE (reference sequence). V shed 4 bases, J shed 5 bases, and the junction held 4 bases outside the gene matches. For the CDR3, the DNA is TGTGCCAGCAGCCCGGGGGACAGGACTGAAGCTTTCTTT. Translated: CASSPGDRTEAFF.

The chain couples TRBV7-2 to TRBJ1-2, with D perhaps matching TRBD1 (5 bases). Germline assignment: CDR1 SGHTA and CDR2 FQGNSA. The CDR3 loop spans 15 amino acids. V was cut by 4 bases and J by 5 bases, with 17 bases left in between. For the CDR3, the DNA is TGTGCCAGCAGCTCCGGTGGAGGGGCGGGATATGGCTACACCTTC. Translated: CASSSGGGAGYGYTF. The full variable domain, completed using reference TRBV7-2 and TRBJ1-2, is GAGVSQSPSNKVTEKGKDVELRCDPISGHTALYWYRQSLGQGLEFLIYFQGNSAPDKSGLPSDRFSAERTGGSVSTLTIQRTQQEDSAVYLCASSSGGGAGYGYTFGSGTRLTVV.

This chain links TRBV6-5 with TRBJ2-1, with D unresolved. Germline values: CDR1 MNHEY, CDR2 SVGAGI. The CDR3 length is 12 residues. The ends were cut back, 4 bases at V and 2 bases at J, with 3 bases in the middle. The CDR3, as DNA: TGTGCCAGCAGTTTGGCCTACAATGAGCAGTTCTTC. Translating gives CASSLAYNEQFF.

The genes are TRBV7-9 and TRBJ2-5, with TRBD1 matching over 11 bases. The end of the DNA fits TRBJ2-7 better, so the J call may be wrong. The CDR3 totals 14 residues. Germline V gene data show CDR1 as SEHNR and CDR2 as FQNEAQ (reference sequence). CDR3 DNA sequence: TGTGCCAGCAGCATACGGGACAGGGGGTTCGAGCAGTACTTC. This translates into CASSIRDRGFEQYF.

The chain couples TRBV6-6 to TRBJ2-7; 7 nucleotides align to TRBD1. The junction had 9 bases not matched to a gene; V was cut back by 7 bases and J by 6 bases. Looked up from germline, CDR1 is MNHNY and CDR2 is SVGAGI (reference sequence). CDR3 length: 13 amino acids. The CDR3, as DNA: TGTGCCAGCAAAATGGGACAGAGTCTCGAGCAGTACTTC. This translates into CASKMGQSLEQYF.